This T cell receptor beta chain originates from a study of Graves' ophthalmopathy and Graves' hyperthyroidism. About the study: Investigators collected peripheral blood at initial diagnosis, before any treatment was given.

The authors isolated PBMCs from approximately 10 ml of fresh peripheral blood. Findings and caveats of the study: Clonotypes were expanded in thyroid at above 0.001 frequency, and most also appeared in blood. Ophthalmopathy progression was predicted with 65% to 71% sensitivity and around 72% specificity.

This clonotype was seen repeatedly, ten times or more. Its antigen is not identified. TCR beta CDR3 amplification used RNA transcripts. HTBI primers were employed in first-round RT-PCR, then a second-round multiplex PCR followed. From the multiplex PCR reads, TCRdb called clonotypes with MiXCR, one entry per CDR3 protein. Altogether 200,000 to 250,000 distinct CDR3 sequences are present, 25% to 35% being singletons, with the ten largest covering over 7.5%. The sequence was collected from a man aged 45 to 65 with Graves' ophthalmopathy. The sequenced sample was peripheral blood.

CDR3: CASSYLGAGANVLTF. The CDR3 DNA follows: TGTGCCAGCAGTTATTTGGGGGCTGGGGCCAACGTCCTGACTTTC. The V and J genes are TRBV6-5 and TRBJ2-6; the D gene could be TRBD1 or TRBD2 (5 bases each). V was pared by 3 bases and J by 2 bases, with 8 bases between. The CDR3 is 15 residues long. The germline gives CDR1 MNHEY, CDR2 SVGAGI.